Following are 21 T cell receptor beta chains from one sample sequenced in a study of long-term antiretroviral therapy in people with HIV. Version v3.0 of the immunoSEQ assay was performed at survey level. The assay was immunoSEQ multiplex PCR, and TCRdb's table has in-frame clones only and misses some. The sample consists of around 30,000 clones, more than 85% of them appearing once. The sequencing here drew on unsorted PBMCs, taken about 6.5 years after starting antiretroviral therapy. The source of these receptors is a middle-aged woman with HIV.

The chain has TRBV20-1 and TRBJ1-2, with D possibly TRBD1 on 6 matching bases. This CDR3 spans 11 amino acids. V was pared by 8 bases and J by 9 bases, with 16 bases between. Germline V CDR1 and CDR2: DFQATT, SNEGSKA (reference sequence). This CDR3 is CSIPGENSYTF. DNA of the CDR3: TGCAGTATACCAGGGGAAAATAGCTACACCTTC.

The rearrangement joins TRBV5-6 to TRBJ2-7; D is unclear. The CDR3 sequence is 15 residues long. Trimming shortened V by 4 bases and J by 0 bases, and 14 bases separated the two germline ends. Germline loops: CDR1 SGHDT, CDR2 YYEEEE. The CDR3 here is CASSPMQSFSYEQYF. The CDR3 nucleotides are TGTGCCAGCAGCCCGATGCAAAGTTTCTCCTACGAGCAGTACTTC. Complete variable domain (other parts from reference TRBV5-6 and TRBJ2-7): DAGVTQSPTHLIKTRGQQVTLRCSPKSGHDTVSWYQQALGQGPQFIFQYYEEEERQRGNFPDRFSGHQFPNYSSELNVNALLLGDSALYLCASSPMQSFSYEQYFGPGTRLTVT.

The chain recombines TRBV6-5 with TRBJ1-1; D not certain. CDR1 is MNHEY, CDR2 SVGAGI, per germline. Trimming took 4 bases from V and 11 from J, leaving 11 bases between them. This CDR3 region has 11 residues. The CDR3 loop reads CASSFGPSAFF. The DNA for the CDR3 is TGTGCCAGCAGTTTTGGCCCCAGCGCTTTCTTT.

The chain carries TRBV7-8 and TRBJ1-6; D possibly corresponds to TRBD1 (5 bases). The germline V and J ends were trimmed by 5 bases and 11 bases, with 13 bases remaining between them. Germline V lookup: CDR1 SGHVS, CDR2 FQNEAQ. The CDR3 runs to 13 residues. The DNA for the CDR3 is TGTGCCAGCAGCACTACACCGGGGCCACCCCTCCACTTT. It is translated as CASSTTPGPPLHF.

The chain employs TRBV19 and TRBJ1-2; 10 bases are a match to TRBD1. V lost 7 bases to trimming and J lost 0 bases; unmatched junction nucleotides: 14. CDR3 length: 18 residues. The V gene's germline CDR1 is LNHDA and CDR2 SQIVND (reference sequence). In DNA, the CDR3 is TGTGCCAGTAAGTCCTTTCGGGACAGGGGACCGACTAACTATGGCTACACCTTC. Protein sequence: CASKSFRDRGPTNYGYTF.

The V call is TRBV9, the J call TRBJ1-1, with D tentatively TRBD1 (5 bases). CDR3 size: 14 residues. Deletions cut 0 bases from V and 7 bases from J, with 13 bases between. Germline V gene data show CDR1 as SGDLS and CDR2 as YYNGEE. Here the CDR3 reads CASSVGEGLFEAFF. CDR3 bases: TGTGCCAGCAGCGTAGGGGAGGGACTCTTTGAAGCTTTCTTT.

The CDR3 loop is CASSSGPPGKNIQYF. The CDR3 bases are TGTGCCAGCAGCTCTGGGCCACCGGGCAAAAACATTCAGTACTTC. The V call is TRBV7-2, the J call TRBJ2-4; D is unclear. Between the trimmed V and J ends, which lost 4 bases and 3 bases, there was a span of 13 bases. The CDR3 has 15 amino acids. From germline, CDR1 is SGHTA and CDR2 FQGNSA. The full variable domain, its missing parts supplied by reference TRBV7-2 and TRBJ2-4, is GAGVSQSPSNKVTEKGKDVELRCDPISGHTALYWYRQSLGQGLEFLIYFQGNSAPDKSGLPSDRFSAERTGGSVSTLTIQRTQQEDSAVYLCASSSGPPGKNIQYFGAGTRLSVL.

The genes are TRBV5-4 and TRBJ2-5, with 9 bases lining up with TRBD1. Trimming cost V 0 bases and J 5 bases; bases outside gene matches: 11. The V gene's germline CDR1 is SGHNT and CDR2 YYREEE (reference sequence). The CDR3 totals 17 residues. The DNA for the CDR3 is TGTGCCAGCAGCTTGGGTGGGGACAGGGTAGGGCAGGAGACCCAGTACTTC. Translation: CASSLGGDRVGQETQYF. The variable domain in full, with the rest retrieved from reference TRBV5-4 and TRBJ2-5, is ETGVTQSPTHLIKTRGQQVTLRCSSQSGHNTVSWYQQALGQGPQFIFQYYREEENGRGNFPPRFSGLQFPNYSSELNVNALELDDSALYLCASSLGGDRVGQETQYFGPGTRLLVL.

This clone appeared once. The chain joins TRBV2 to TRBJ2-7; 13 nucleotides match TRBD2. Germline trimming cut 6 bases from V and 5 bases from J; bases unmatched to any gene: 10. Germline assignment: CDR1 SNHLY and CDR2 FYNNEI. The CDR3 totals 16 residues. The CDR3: CASSQRGTSGAHEQYF. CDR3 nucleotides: TGTGCCAGCAGCCAACGGGGGACTAGCGGGGCCCACGAGCAGTACTTC. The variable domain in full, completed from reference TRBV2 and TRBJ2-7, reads EPEVTQTPSHQVTQMGQEVILRCVPISNHLYFYWYRQILGQKVEFLVSFYNNEISEKSEIFDDQFSVERPDGSNFTLKIRSTKLEDSAMYFCASSQRGTSGAHEQYFGPGTRLTVT.

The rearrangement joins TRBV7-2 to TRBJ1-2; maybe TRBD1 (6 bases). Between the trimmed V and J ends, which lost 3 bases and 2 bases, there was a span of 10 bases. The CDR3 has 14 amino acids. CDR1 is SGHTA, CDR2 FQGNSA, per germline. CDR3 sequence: CASSFRGQNYGYTF. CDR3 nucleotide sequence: TGTGCCAGCAGCTTTAGGGGACAAAACTATGGCTACACCTTC.

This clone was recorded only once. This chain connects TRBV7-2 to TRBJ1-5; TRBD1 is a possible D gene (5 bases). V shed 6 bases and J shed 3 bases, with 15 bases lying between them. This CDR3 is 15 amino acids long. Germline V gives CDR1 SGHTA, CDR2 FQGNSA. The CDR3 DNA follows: TGTGCCAGCAGTCCCAGGGAGTGGATCAATCAGCCCCAGCATTTT. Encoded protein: CASSPREWINQPQHF.

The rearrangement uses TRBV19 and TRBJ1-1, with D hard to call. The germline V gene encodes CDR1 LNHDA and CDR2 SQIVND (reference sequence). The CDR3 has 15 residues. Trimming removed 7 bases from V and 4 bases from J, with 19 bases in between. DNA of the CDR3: TGTGCCAGTACTCCGGGCTCCAAATGGGGCACTGAAGCTTTCTTT. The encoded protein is CASTPGSKWGTEAFF.

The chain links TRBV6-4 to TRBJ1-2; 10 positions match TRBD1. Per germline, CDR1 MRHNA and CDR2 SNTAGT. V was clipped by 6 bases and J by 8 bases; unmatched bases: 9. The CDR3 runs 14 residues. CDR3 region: CASSPGQGIRGYTF. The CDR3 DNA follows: TGTGCCAGCAGCCCGGGACAGGGGATCCGGGGCTACACCTTC.

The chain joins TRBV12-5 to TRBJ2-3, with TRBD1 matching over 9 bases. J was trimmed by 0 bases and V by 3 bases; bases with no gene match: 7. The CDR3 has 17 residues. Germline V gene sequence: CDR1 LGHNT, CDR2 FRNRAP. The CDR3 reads CASGFQTGGTSTDTQYF. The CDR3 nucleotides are TGTGCTAGTGGTTTTCAGACAGGGGGTACCAGCACAGATACGCAGTATTTT.

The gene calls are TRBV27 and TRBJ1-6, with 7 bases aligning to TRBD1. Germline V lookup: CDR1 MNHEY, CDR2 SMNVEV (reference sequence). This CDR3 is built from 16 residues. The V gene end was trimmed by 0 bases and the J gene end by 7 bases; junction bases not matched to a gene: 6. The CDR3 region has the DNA TGTGCCAGCAGTTTATCGAAGGGGGCCCTCAATTCACCCCTCCACTTT. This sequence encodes CASSLSKGALNSPLHF.

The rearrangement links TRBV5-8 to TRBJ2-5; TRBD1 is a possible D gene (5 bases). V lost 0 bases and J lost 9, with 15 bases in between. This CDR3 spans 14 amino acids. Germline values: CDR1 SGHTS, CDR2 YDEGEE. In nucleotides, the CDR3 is TGTGCCAGCAGCTTGGGAACGTACAGGTCGGCCCAGTACTTC. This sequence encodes CASSLGTYRSAQYF.

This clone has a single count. The CDR3 is CASSLGGAGELFF. CDR3 nucleotide sequence: TGTGCCAGCAGCCTCGGAGGGGCCGGGGAGCTGTTTTTT. The V call is TRBV2, the J call TRBJ2-2; perhaps TRBD2 as D (6 bases). Deletions cut 6 bases from V and 6 bases from J, with 11 bases between. There are 13 residues in the CDR3. CDR1 is SNHLY, CDR2 FYNNEI, per germline.

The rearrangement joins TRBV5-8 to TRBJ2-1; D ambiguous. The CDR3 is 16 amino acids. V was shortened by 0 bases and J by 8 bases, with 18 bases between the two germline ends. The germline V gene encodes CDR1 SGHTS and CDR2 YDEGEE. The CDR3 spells CASSLGQFLTEDEQFF. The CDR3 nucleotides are TGTGCCAGCAGCTTGGGTCAGTTTCTTACTGAGGATGAGCAGTTCTTC.

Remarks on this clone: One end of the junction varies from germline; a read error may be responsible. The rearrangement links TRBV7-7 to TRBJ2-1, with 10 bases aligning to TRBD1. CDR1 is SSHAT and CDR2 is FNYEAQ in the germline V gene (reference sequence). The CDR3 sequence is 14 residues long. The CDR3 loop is CASSAGTGAYEQFF. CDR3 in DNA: TGTGCTAGCAGCGCCGGGACAGGGGCGTATGAGCAGTTCTTC.

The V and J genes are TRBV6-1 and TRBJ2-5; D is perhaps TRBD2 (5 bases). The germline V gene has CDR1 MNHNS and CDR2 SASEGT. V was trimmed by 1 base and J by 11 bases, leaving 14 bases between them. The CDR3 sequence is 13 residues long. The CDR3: CASSEGGRWEQYF. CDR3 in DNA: TGTGCCAGCAGTGAAGGAGGCAGGTGGGAGCAGTACTTC.

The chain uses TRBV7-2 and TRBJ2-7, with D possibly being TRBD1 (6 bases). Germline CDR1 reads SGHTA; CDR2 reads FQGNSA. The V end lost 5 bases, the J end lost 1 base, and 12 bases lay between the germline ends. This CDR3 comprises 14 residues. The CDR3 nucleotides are TGTGCCAGCAGCCTAACAGGGAATTCCTACGAGCAGTACTTC. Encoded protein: CASSLTGNSYEQYF.